Each of the 27 T cell receptor beta chains below was sequenced from the same sample in a study of shared clonotypes between healthy human individuals. Only in-frame clones appear in the TCRdb table, and some are missing; sequencing was by immunoSEQ multiplex PCR. The table lists around 500,000 clones, about 78% of them singletons, with approximately 12% in the top ten. The specimen was PBMCs. Receptors originate from a woman aged 40-49 years in good health. Some clones in this sample may be carry-over from other donors' samples.

V and J are TRBV27 and TRBJ2-1, with 8 bases aligning to TRBD2. The CDR3 length is 16 residues. Per germline, CDR1 MNHEY and CDR2 SMNVEV (reference sequence). J lost 9 bases, V lost 0 bases, and 10 bases had no gene match. CDR3 DNA: TGTGCCAGCAGTTTATCGAGACTAGCGTTGGGGGGTGAGCAGTTCTTC. Translating it yields CASSLSRLALGGEQFF.

The chain has TRBV5-1 and TRBJ2-3; D is undetermined. V was clipped by 0 bases and J by 4 bases, with 9 bases between them. CDR1 and CDR2 (germline): SGHRS, YFSETQ. The CDR3 has 14 residues. DNA of the CDR3: TGCGCCAGCAGCTTGGGGCAGTGGGCAGATACGCAGTATTTT. Amino acid sequence: CASSLGQWADTQYF. Using reference TRBV5-1 and TRBJ2-3 for the parts outside the CDR3, the full variable domain is KAGVTQTPRYLIKTRGQQVTLSCSPISGHRSVSWYQQTPGQGLQFLFEYFSETQRNKGNFPGRFSGRQFSNSRSEMNVSTLELGDSALYLCASSLGQWADTQYFGPGTRLTVL.

The chain recombines TRBV10-3 with TRBJ1-3, with 12 positions matching TRBD1. With 9 bases clipped from V and 8 bases from J, the junction kept 14 bases outside the gene matches. Germline CDR1 and CDR2: ENHRY and SYGVKD. The CDR3 sequence is 16 residues long. CDR3 sequence (DNA): TGTGCCATGGGACAGGGGGCACCGATGGAGGGGTACACCATATATTTT. Protein sequence: CAMGQGAPMEGYTIYF.

A word on this clone: Mismatch with germline at one junction end may stem from a read error. V usage is TRBV2 and J usage is TRBJ2-5, with 11 bases aligning to TRBD2. Germline CDR1 and CDR2: SNHLY and FYNNEI. The CDR3 loop spans 12 amino acids. The CDR3 loop is CASSPFSGRGDF. CDR3 coding DNA: TGTGCCAGCAGCCCCTTTAGCGGGAGGGGCGACTTC. The full variable domain, rest sourced from reference TRBV2 and TRBJ2-5, is EPEVTQTPSHQVTQMGQEVILRCVPISNHLYFYWYRQILGQKVEFLVSFYNNEISEKSEIFDDQFSVERPDGSNFTLKIRSTKLEDSAMYFCASSPFSGRGDFGPGTRLLVL.

The V and J genes are TRBV6-1 and TRBJ1-2; 9 nucleotides match TRBD1. The junction had 5 bases not matched to a gene; V was cut back by 5 bases and J by 4 bases. Per germline, CDR1 MNHNS and CDR2 SASEGT. This CDR3 comprises 14 residues. The CDR3 DNA is TGTGCCAGCAGTCAAGACAGGGGGGTCTATGGCTACACCTTC. Protein product: CASSQDRGVYGYTF.

The V call is TRBV11-1, the J call TRBJ2-2; D unclear. The germline CDR1 and CDR2 sequences are SGHAT and FQDESV (reference sequence). The CDR3 loop spans 16 amino acids. V shed 3 bases and J shed 4 bases, with 15 bases lying between them. CDR3 sequence: CASSFPRERFTGELFF. Written as DNA, the CDR3 is TGTGCCAGCAGCTTCCCGCGCGAAAGGTTCACCGGGGAGCTGTTTTTT.

J is TRBJ1-5 and V is TRBV7-2; D might be TRBD1 (5 bases). The germline V gene has CDR1 SGHTA and CDR2 FQGNSA. Trimming removed 5 bases from V and 3 bases from J, with 8 bases in between. There are 13 residues in the CDR3. In DNA, the CDR3 is TGTGCCAGCAGCGGGACCCACAATCAGCCCCAGCATTTT. Protein sequence: CASSGTHNQPQHF.

The chain couples TRBV28 to TRBJ2-3, with D uncertain. CDR3 length: 14 amino acids. CDR1 and CDR2 from the germline V gene are MDHEN and SYDVKM. V shed 6 bases and J shed 1 base, with 11 bases lying between them. The CDR3 protein is CASSTPGGTDTQYF. The CDR3 DNA follows: TGTGCCAGCAGCACCCCGGGTGGCACAGATACGCAGTATTTT.

The genes are TRBV28 and TRBJ1-4; D not certain. With 6 bases removed from V and 8 bases from J, the gap between germline ends came to 13 bases. The CDR3 extends over 13 amino acids. The V gene's germline CDR1 is MDHEN and CDR2 SYDVKM. CDR3 amino acids: CASSHGVGEKLFF. CDR3 nucleotide sequence: TGTGCCAGCAGCCATGGCGTTGGGGAAAAACTGTTTTTT.

The chain links TRBV7-2 to TRBJ1-2; 7 bases line up with TRBD1. Germline V gene sequence: CDR1 SGHTA, CDR2 FQGNSA. The CDR3 runs 14 residues. Losses at the gene ends were 6 bases for V and 6 bases for J; bases not matched to a gene: 10. CDR3 bases: TGTGCCAGCAGGATCGGACAGGTAGAAAATGGCTACACCTTC. It is translated as CASRIGQVENGYTF.

This clone was picked up one time. The chain links TRBV7-2 to TRBJ2-7; 11 bases are a match to TRBD1. The junction had 12 bases not matched to a gene; V was cut back by 2 bases and J by 6 bases. Germline assignment: CDR1 SGHTA and CDR2 FQGNSA. The CDR3 runs to 17 residues. CDR3 protein: CASSLRDRGLVGGEQYF. CDR3 nucleotide sequence: TGTGCCAGCAGCTTAAGGGACAGGGGGTTGGTTGGAGGCGAGCAGTACTTC.

V usage is TRBV6-1 and J usage is TRBJ2-1; the match to TRBD2 covers 8 bases. Germline V gene lookup returns CDR1 MNHNS and CDR2 SASEGT. After removal of 11 bases from V and 4 bases from J, the junction contained 10 bases not matched to a gene. CDR3 size: 14 residues. DNA for the CDR3: TGTGCCGTCCCGGGACTAGTAACTTACAATGAGCAGTTCTTC. This translates into CAVPGLVTYNEQFF.

To note about this clone: Other nucleotide sequences from this sample produce the same CDR3. This chain links TRBV28 with TRBJ1-5; D uncertain. Trimming took 3 bases from V and 6 from J, leaving 3 bases between them. Germline V gene lookup returns CDR1 MDHEN and CDR2 SYDVKM. The CDR3 loop spans 11 amino acids. The CDR3 loop is CASSLGQPQHF. In nucleotides, the CDR3 is TGTGCCAGCAGTTTGGGTCAGCCCCAGCATTTT.

The gene calls are TRBV28 and TRBJ2-7; 13 nucleotides align to TRBD2. CDR1 is MDHEN and CDR2 is SYDVKM in the germline V gene. The CDR3 runs 18 residues. With 5 bases clipped from V and 8 bases from J, the junction kept 18 bases outside the gene matches. This chain's CDR3 is CASSLPTSGTSGRAQQYF. DNA for the CDR3: TGTGCCAGCAGTCTCCCCACAAGCGGTACTAGCGGGAGGGCTCAGCAGTACTTC.

V gene TRBV5-4 combines with J gene TRBJ2-2; possibly TRBD1 for D (5 bases). The germline CDR1 and CDR2 sequences are SGHNT and YYREEE (reference sequence). Deletions cut 5 bases from V and 4 bases from J, with 9 bases between. This CDR3 region has 13 residues. CDR3 region: CASSRTGTGELFF. The CDR3 coding sequence is TGTGCCAGCAGTCGTACAGGCACCGGGGAGCTGTTTTTT.

This clone appeared once. This probably arose from a read error, given a far larger clone one base away. The J gene is TRBJ2-1, the V gene TRBV7-9, with D unclear. Germline-derived CDR1 and CDR2 are SEHNR and FQNEAQ (reference sequence). This CDR3 spans 15 amino acids. V lost 1 base and J lost 2, with 9 bases in between. DNA of the CDR3: TGTGCCAGCAGCTTAGTTCCAAAGGCCTACAATGAGCAGTTCTTC. As protein: CASSLVPKAYNEQFF.

The chain joins TRBV7-6 to TRBJ2-7, with D maybe TRBD1 (5 bases). CDR3 length: 12 amino acids. V lost 1 base to trimming and J lost 7 bases, with 8 bases between them. CDR1 is SGHVS and CDR2 is FNYEAQ in the germline V gene. The DNA of the CDR3 is TGTGCCAGCAGCTTAGGGGGCAGTGAGCAGTACTTC. This encodes CASSLGGSEQYF. Using reference TRBV7-6 and TRBJ2-7 for the parts outside the CDR3, the full variable domain is GAGVSQSPRYKVTKRGQDVALRCDPISGHVSLYWYRQALGQGPEFLTYFNYEAQQDKSGLPNDRFSAERPEGSISTLTIQRTEQRDSAMYRCASSLGGSEQYFGPGTRLTVT.

Ten or more counts support this clone. The rearrangement uses TRBV9 and TRBJ2-3; no firm D call. The CDR3 loop spans 14 amino acids. V was shortened by 1 base and J by 6 bases, with 12 bases between the two germline ends. The germline gives CDR1 SGDLS, CDR2 YYNGEE. In nucleotides, the CDR3 is TGTGCCAGCAGCGTATCCATCAGTTCCGATACGCAGTATTTT. Residues: CASSVSISSDTQYF.

The gene calls are TRBV11-3 and TRBJ2-7; D call uncertain. V gave up 6 bases and J gave up 2 bases, with 8 bases separating them. The CDR3 spans 12 residues. Per germline, CDR1 SGHNT and CDR2 YENEEA. CDR3: CASRITAYEQYF. CDR3 in DNA: TGTGCCAGCAGGATAACAGCCTACGAGCAGTACTTC.

Regarding this clone: A far more abundant clone sits one base away, making this likely a read error. V and J are TRBV30 and TRBJ1-5; TRBD1 matches 7 bases. From germline, CDR1 is GTSNPN and CDR2 SVGIG (reference sequence). The CDR3 consists of 13 residues. The V segment lost 6 bases and the J segment 11 bases; nucleotides outside the gene matches: 13. The CDR3 protein is CACGDSGRGAQHF. The DNA of the CDR3 is TGTGCCTGCGGGGACAGCGGGCGGGGAGCCCAGCATTTT.

The V gene is TRBV11-2, the J gene TRBJ2-1; 11 positions match TRBD2. Germline V gene sequence: CDR1 SGHAT, CDR2 FQNNGV. This CDR3 comprises 15 residues. V lost 4 bases and J lost 4; bases outside the gene matches: 3. CDR3: CASSSLAGGYNEQFF. The CDR3 DNA reads as TGTGCCAGCAGCTCTCTAGCGGGAGGTTACAATGAGCAGTTCTTC.

CDR3: CASSPTGVLNEKLFF. The CDR3 nucleotides are TGTGCCAGCAGCCCGACAGGGGTACTCAATGAAAAACTGTTTTTT. This rearrangement joins TRBV7-6 to TRBJ1-4; TRBD1 matches at 8 bases. V trimming: 5 bases; J trimming: 5 bases; junction bases outside the gene matches: 7. Per germline, CDR1 SGHVS and CDR2 FNYEAQ. The CDR3 is 15 amino acids.

V and J are TRBV5-1 and TRBJ2-1, with a tentative D call TRBD1 (5 bases). This CDR3 is 15 amino acids long. The germline CDR1 and CDR2 sequences are SGHRS and YFSETQ. Trimming removed 2 bases from V and 4 bases from J, with 13 bases in between. CDR3 region: CASSLGVASYNEQFF. For the CDR3, the DNA is TGCGCCAGCAGCTTAGGGGTAGCAAGTTACAATGAGCAGTTCTTC.

This clone has only a few counts. The CDR3 DNA is TGCGCCAGCAGCACGGGTCACACTGAAGCTTTCTTT. Translating gives CASSTGHTEAFF. The chain recombines TRBV5-1 with TRBJ1-1; no clear D. The germline V gene has CDR1 SGHRS and CDR2 YFSETQ. CDR3 length: 12 residues. The V and J ends lost 4 bases and 3 bases respectively, with 7 bases between them. Drawing the rest from reference TRBV5-1 and TRBJ1-1, the complete variable domain is KAGVTQTPRYLIKTRGQQVTLSCSPISGHRSVSWYQQTPGQGLQFLFEYFSETQRNKGNFPGRFSGRQFSNSRSEMNVSTLELGDSALYLCASSTGHTEAFFGQGTRLTVV.

The V and J genes are TRBV6-6 and TRBJ2-3; D is uncertain. The CDR3 has 12 residues. Germline CDR1 reads MNHNY; CDR2 reads SVGAGI (reference sequence). The V end was cut by 5 bases, the J end by 5 bases, with 8 bases between. CDR3 residues: CASSGRRDTQYF. CDR3 DNA: TGTGCCAGCAGTGGTCGTAGAGATACGCAGTATTTT.

This clone was seen only once. V and J are TRBV2 and TRBJ2-5; D is possibly TRBD2 (5 bases). This CDR3 has 13 amino acids. V lost 7 bases, J lost 5 bases, and 14 bases lay in between. Germline CDR1 reads SNHLY; CDR2 reads FYNNEI. The CDR3 DNA reads as TGTGCCAGCAAGATCAACCCGGGGGAGACCCAGTACTTC. Protein: CASKINPGETQYF.

This clone has only one observation. The CDR3 loop reads CASSLFGKGATYEQYF. CDR3 nucleotides: TGTGCCAGCAGTTTATTCGGAAAGGGGGCAACCTACGAGCAGTACTTC. The J gene is TRBJ2-7, the V gene TRBV28; 7 nucleotides match TRBD1. In germline, CDR1 is MDHEN, CDR2 SYDVKM. Trimming took 1 base from V and 2 from J; bases not matched to a gene: 8. CDR3 size: 16 residues.